This T cell receptor (beta chain) stems from a study of blood T cell repertoires in COVID-19. Study-level information: From T cells, B-cell-depleted T cells, or PBMCs came the material, which was cDNA or gDNA.

CDR1 and CDR2 from the germline V gene are MGHRA and YSYEKL. The CDR3 is 16 residues long. V lost 2 bases to trimming and J lost 0 bases, with 13 bases between them. Generated by immunoSEQ multiplex PCR, the TCRdb table keeps only in-frame clones and is missing some. The sample has about 81,000 clones, roughly 90% seen once; the top ten hold roughly 12%. V and J are TRBV4-1 and TRBJ1-1; no clear D. The source of this sequence is a man between 70 and 80 years old with active or convalescent COVID-19. Sequenced material: peripheral blood. The CDR3 sequence: CASSQNLERMNTEAFF. The CDR3 DNA sequence: TGCGCCAGCAGCCAAAATCTGGAGAGGATGAACACTGAAGCTTTCTTT.